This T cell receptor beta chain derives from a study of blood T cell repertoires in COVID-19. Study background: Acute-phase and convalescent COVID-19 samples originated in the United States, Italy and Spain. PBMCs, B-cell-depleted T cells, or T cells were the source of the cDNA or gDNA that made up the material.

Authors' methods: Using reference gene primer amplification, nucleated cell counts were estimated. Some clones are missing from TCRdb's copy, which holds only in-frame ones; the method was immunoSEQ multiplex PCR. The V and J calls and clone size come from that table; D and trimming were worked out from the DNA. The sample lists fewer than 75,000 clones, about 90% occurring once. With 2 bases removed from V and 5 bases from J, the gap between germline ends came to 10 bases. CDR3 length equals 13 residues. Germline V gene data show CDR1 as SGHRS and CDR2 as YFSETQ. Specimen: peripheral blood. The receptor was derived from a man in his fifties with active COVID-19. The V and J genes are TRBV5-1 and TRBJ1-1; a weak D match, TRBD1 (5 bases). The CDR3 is CASSFSGGTEAFF. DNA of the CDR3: TGCGCCAGCAGCTTTTCGGGGGGAACTGAAGCTTTCTTT. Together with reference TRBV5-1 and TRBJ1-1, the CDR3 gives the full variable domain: KAGVTQTPRYLIKTRGQQVTLSCSPISGHRSVSWYQQTPGQGLQFLFEYFSETQRNKGNFPGRFSGRQFSNSRSEMNVSTLELGDSALYLCASSFSGGTEAFFGQGTRLTVV.